These T cell receptor beta chains were read from a single sample in a study of T-cell reconstitution after alpha-beta-depleted transplantation in children. Each CDR3 protein is one row after TCRdb ran MiXCR on the PCR reads. The sample has around 500,000 distinct CDR3 sequences, around 13% seen once. Sequenced material: PBMCs from the stem cell graft donor, taken from the stem cell graft. Receptors originate from a human donor who donated a stem cell graft to a child with combined immunodeficiency. Each CDR3 is given with its conserved first and last residue. D genes are given only for firm matches. Size is stated for part of the rows, as once, few or many counts, or as a class when the clone is expanded.

j_gene | abundance | v_gene | d_gene | CDR3nt | CDR3aa
TRBJ2-2 | few | TRBV12-3/TRBV12-4 | - | TGTGCCAGCACTCAGGACAGAACGAACACCGGGGAGCTGTTTTTT | CASTQDRTNTGELFF
TRBJ2-3 | - | TRBV5-5 | - | TGTGCCAGCAGCTTGGTCGGGGGTTTAGATACGCAGTATTTT | CASSLVGGLDTQYF
TRBJ1-1 | - | TRBV7-2 | - | TGTGCCAGCAGCTTATATCATGCAGGTGGTACTGAAGCTTTCTTT | CASSLYHAGGTEAFF
TRBJ1-5 | few | TRBV4-1 | TRBD1 | TGCGCCAGCAGCCAAGGTGGGACAGCTTATAGCAATCAGCCCCAGCATTTT | CASSQGGTAYSNQPQHF
TRBJ2-7 | few | TRBV19 | - | TGTGCCACAAGTCGGCCCCCCTACGAGCAGTACTTC | CATSRPPYEQYF
TRBJ2-1 | few | TRBV4-3 | TRBD2 | TGCGCCAGCAGCCCTAGCCCCTCTAGCGGGATTAGCAATGAGCAGTTCTTC | CASSPSPSSGISNEQFF
TRBJ1-2 | few | TRBV4-3 | TRBD1 | TGCGCCAGCAGCCACGCCGGGACAGGGACACGCGTCTATGGCTACACCTTC | CASSHAGTGTRVYGYTF
TRBJ1-1 | few | TRBV19 | TRBD1 | TGTGCCAGTAGTATGATCCCGGGACAGCAGAACACTGAAGCTTTCTTT | CASSMIPGQQNTEAFF
TRBJ1-6 | few | TRBV7-3 | TRBD1 | TGTGCCAGCAGCCCCGGGACAGGATTAAATTCACCCCTCCACTTT | CASSPGTGLNSPLHF
TRBJ2-3 | - | TRBV29-1 | TRBD2 | TGCAGCGTTGACGGGGGGTGGGCAGATACGCAGTATTTT | CSVDGGWADTQYF
TRBJ1-4 | many | TRBV6-5 | TRBD1 | TGTGCCAGCAGACCATCCGACAGGGGGTTGAATGAAAAACTGTTTTTT | CASRPSDRGLNEKLFF
TRBJ2-7 | - | TRBV12-3/TRBV12-4 | - | TGTGCCAGCAGTTCGGCAGGATCCTTCTACGAGCAGTACTTC | CASSSAGSFYEQYF
TRBJ2-5 | many | TRBV7-9 | - | TGTGCCAGCAGCTTGGGGAGTACCCAAGAGACCCAGTACTTC | CASSLGSTQETQYF
TRBJ2-3 | many | TRBV30 | TRBD1 | TGTGCCTGGAGTGTGGGACAGGTCACAGATACGCAGTATTTT | CAWSVGQVTDTQYF
TRBJ2-1 | few | TRBV6-5 | TRBD2 | TGTGCCAGCAGTTACTCTGAGAAGGCGGGGGGGCCCTACAATGAGCAGTTCTTC | CASSYSEKAGGPYNEQFF
TRBJ2-5 | many | TRBV12-3/TRBV12-4 | TRBD1 | TGTGCCAGCAGTTTCGTTTCCCAGGGGGCTCCTCAAGAGACCCAGTACTTC | CASSFVSQGAPQETQYF
TRBJ2-1 | few | TRBV20-1 | - | TGCAGTGCTAGGGATTTCTATTCCTACAATGAGCAGTTCTTC | CSARDFYSYNEQFF
TRBJ1-5 | few | TRBV27 | - | TGTGCCAGCAGTTTATCGATTGTTGCTCAGCCCCAGCATTTT | CASSLSIVAQPQHF
TRBJ2-3 | many | TRBV7-6 | - | TGTGCCAGCAGCTTGTTTGGGGGCAACACAGATACGCAGTATTTT | CASSLFGGNTDTQYF
TRBJ2-1 | many | TRBV12-3/TRBV12-4 | - | TGTGCCAGCAGTCCACTTAGAGGGGCCAATGAGCAGTTCTTC | CASSPLRGANEQFF
TRBJ1-2 | - | TRBV29-1 | TRBD1 | TGCAGCGCCGATCCCGGGACAGGGGATGGCTACACCTTC | CSADPGTGDGYTF
TRBJ2-7 | - | TRBV18 | TRBD1 | TGTGCCAGCTCACCACGGGGGACAGGCACGGACGGGGAGCAGTACTTC | CASSPRGTGTDGEQYF
TRBJ2-7 | few | TRBV5-1 | - | TGCGCCAGCAGCCTCTTAGGGGGTGCGTACGAGCAGTACTTC | CASSLLGGAYEQYF
TRBJ2-7 | few | TRBV27 | - | TGTGCCAGCAGTCTAGGGGGACCGAACTACGAGCAGTACTTC | CASSLGGPNYEQYF
TRBJ2-3 | few | TRBV6-5 | - | TGTGCCAGCAGTTCTGGGGTTACAGATACGCAGTATTTT | CASSSGVTDTQYF
TRBJ2-2 | many | TRBV2 | TRBD1 | TGTGCCAGCAGTCGACAGGGAACCGGGGAGCTGTTTTTT | CASSRQGTGELFF
TRBJ1-5 | - | TRBV15 | - | TGTGCCACCAGCAGAGCGGGGGGTCAGCCCCAGCATTTT | CATSRAGGQPQHF
TRBJ2-7 | few | TRBV12-3/TRBV12-4 | TRBD2 | TGTGCCAGCAGTTTCGCGGGGGGGATGTACGAGCAGTACTTC | CASSFAGGMYEQYF
TRBJ1-6 | many | TRBV5-1 | - | TGCGCCAGCAGCTTGGCCCAGGTAGATTCACCCCTCCACTTT | CASSLAQVDSPLHF
TRBJ2-7 | many | TRBV20-1 | TRBD1 | TGCAGTGCTATACCGGGACAGGGGAAATACGAGCAGTACTTC | CSAIPGQGKYEQYF
TRBJ2-7 | few | TRBV11-2 | TRBD2 | TGTGCCAGCAGCACACAGCGGGGGTACGAGCAGTACTTC | CASSTQRGYEQYF
TRBJ1-1 | - | TRBV5-1 | TRBD1 | TGCGCCAGCAGCCCCGGACAGGGGGCGTTGCGGAACACTGAAGCTTTCTTT | CASSPGQGALRNTEAFF
TRBJ1-5 | many | TRBV5-1 | - | TGCGCCAGCAGCAAATGGACCGGTCAGCCCCAGCATTTT | CASSKWTGQPQHF
TRBJ2-3 | - | TRBV2 | TRBD2 | TGTGCCAGCAGGGGGGAGGGAGATACGCAGTATTTT | CASRGEGDTQYF
TRBJ2-3 | - | TRBV6-2/TRBV6-3 | TRBD1 | TGTGCCAGCAGCACGACAGGGGGAGGTACGCAGTATTTT | CASSTTGGGTQYF
TRBJ2-5 | - | TRBV5-1 | TRBD2 | TGCGCCAGCAGCTTGGCTACTAGCGGGGGACAAGAGACCCAGTACTTC | CASSLATSGGQETQYF
TRBJ1-5 | many | TRBV12-3/TRBV12-4 | - | TGTGCCAGCAGTTCCCGGGAAGGGGCGGAAGGGAATCAGCCCCAGCATTTT | CASSSREGAEGNQPQHF
TRBJ1-3 | many | TRBV5-1 | - | TGCGCCAGCAGCTTGGCTTGGACGGAAGGAAACACCATATATTTT | CASSLAWTEGNTIYF
TRBJ2-5 | few | TRBV5-1 | - | TGCGCCAGCAGCTTGGCCGGGGCCTGGGAGACCCAGTACTTC | CASSLAGAWETQYF
TRBJ2-3 | few | TRBV5-1 | - | TGCGCCAGCGGGGACTCGCCGTTTGTGGATACGCAGTATTTT | CASGDSPFVDTQYF
TRBJ2-7 | - | TRBV30 | TRBD2 | TGTGCCTGGAGTGTACCCCGAAGCGGGAGGGCCCCGATGGACTACGAGCAGTACTTC | CAWSVPRSGRAPMDYEQYF
TRBJ2-5 | few | TRBV3-1 | TRBD2 | TGTGCCAGCAAACTTCTAGCGGGGGGGCCGGAGACCCAGTACTTC | CASKLLAGGPETQYF
TRBJ1-3 | - | TRBV4-3 | - | TGCGCCAGCAGCCCAGGGAGCGCGGGAAACACCATATATTTT | CASSPGSAGNTIYF
TRBJ2-7 | - | TRBV7-9 | - | TGTGCCAGCAGCTTAGATTTGCTTGGGGAGCAGTACTTC | CASSLDLLGEQYF
TRBJ2-1 | - | TRBV5-1 | TRBD1 | TGCGCCAGCAGGCCACCGGGACAGGGGGATGAGCAGTTCTTC | CASRPPGQGDEQFF
TRBJ1-1 | - | TRBV27 | - | TGTGCCAGCAGTTTGCCGGACAGTGAAGCTTTCTTT | CASSLPDSEAFF